Listed below are T cell receptor beta chains from one sample, sequenced in a study of T cell changes during pregnancy in multiple sclerosis. Sequencing was performed with immunoSEQ multiplex PCR; in TCRdb, only in-frame clones are kept and a portion is missing. The sample has 40,000 to 55,000 clones, about nine tenths seen once; the top ten hold about 0.61%. Sequencing used CD4+ T cells from peripheral blood mononuclear cells, obtained after pregnancy. Receptors originate from a female donor in good health, enrolled as a control in a pregnancy study. Both conserved end residues are part of each CDR3.

v_call: TRBV2; j_call: TRBJ2-1; cdr3_aa: CASSVKLAGLLNEQFF
v_call: TRBV6-6; j_call: TRBJ2-1; cdr3_aa: CASSYTRGSGENEQFF
v_call: TRBV29-1; j_call: TRBJ2-3; cdr3_aa: CSVIAPGLAGGRAEYF
v_call: TRBV9; j_call: TRBJ2-5; cdr3_aa: CASSLRDRVQETQYF
v_call: TRBV5-1; j_call: TRBJ2-2; cdr3_aa: CASSPAGDTGELFF
v_call: TRBV30; j_call: TRBJ2-3; cdr3_aa: CAWSVLGQGGQYF
v_call: TRBV5-6; j_call: TRBJ2-2; cdr3_aa: CASSYSPTSGSFAGELFF
v_call: TRBV11-2; j_call: TRBJ2-7; cdr3_aa: CASSFLSGRALLRYF
v_call: TRBV18; j_call: TRBJ1-1; cdr3_aa: CASSPLGQGANTEAFF
v_call: TRBV27; j_call: TRBJ2-7; cdr3_aa: CASSPMDRLTHEQYF
v_call: TRBV28; j_call: TRBJ2-7; cdr3_aa: CASSLLGGTGGYEQYF
v_call: TRBV6-6; j_call: TRBJ1-1; cdr3_aa: CASSPEGPTEAFF
v_call: TRBV7-8; j_call: TRBJ2-5; cdr3_aa: CASSLGLAGESWYQETQYF
v_call: TRBV7-8; j_call: TRBJ1-2; cdr3_aa: CASSLGQAALWGYTF
v_call: TRBV5-5; j_call: TRBJ2-7; cdr3_aa: CASSLAAGRSYEQYF
v_call: TRBV6-1; j_call: TRBJ2-7; cdr3_aa: CASRGQARTEQYF
v_call: TRBV11-2; j_call: TRBJ2-4; cdr3_aa: CASSFTGGGQNIQYF
v_call: TRBV18; j_call: TRBJ2-7; cdr3_aa: CASSPGQGVDLEQYF
v_call: TRBV19; j_call: TRBJ1-2; cdr3_aa: CASSPTGTNYGYTF
v_call: TRBV27; j_call: TRBJ2-7; cdr3_aa: CASSSLYEQYF
v_call: TRBV5-1; j_call: TRBJ1-5; cdr3_aa: CASSLAGGGNQPQHF
v_call: TRBV7-2; j_call: TRBJ2-7; cdr3_aa: CASSLVPVNYEQYF
v_call: TRBV7-2; j_call: TRBJ2-7; cdr3_aa: CASSLVPGPEYEQYF
v_call: TRBV12-5; j_call: TRBJ1-1; cdr3_aa: CASGFGTGQRNTEAFF
v_call: TRBV27; j_call: TRBJ1-3; cdr3_aa: CASRDSSGNTIYF
v_call: TRBV25-1; j_call: TRBJ1-1; cdr3_aa: CASSNTGGTEAFF
v_call: TRBV30; j_call: TRBJ2-7; cdr3_aa: CAWTSGVPSYEQYF
v_call: TRBV28; j_call: TRBJ2-7; cdr3_aa: CASSPPGTGISYEQYF
v_call: TRBV19; j_call: TRBJ2-5; cdr3_aa: CASRRTGGPQETQYF
v_call: TRBV7-9; j_call: TRBJ2-3; cdr3_aa: CASSPGTTEDTQYF
v_call: TRBV2; j_call: TRBJ1-1; cdr3_aa: CASGGDRGRTEAFF
v_call: TRBV4-2; j_call: TRBJ2-1; cdr3_aa: CASSQEGGQNNEQFF
v_call: TRBV5-8; j_call: TRBJ2-3; cdr3_aa: CASVSGGATDTQYF
v_call: TRBV7-3; j_call: TRBJ2-1; cdr3_aa: CASSRIPGQGYNEQFF
v_call: TRBV7-3; j_call: TRBJ2-4; cdr3_aa: CASSLGGGAGNIQYF
v_call: TRBV30; j_call: TRBJ1-1; cdr3_aa: CAWSLRRADEAFF
v_call: TRBV7-8; j_call: TRBJ1-1; cdr3_aa: CASSLVRNTEAFF
v_call: TRBV6-5; j_call: TRBJ1-2; cdr3_aa: CASSYSTQGNGYTF
v_call: TRBV13; j_call: TRBJ2-2; cdr3_aa: CASSRGKPRTGELFF
v_call: TRBV5-1; j_call: TRBJ2-5; cdr3_aa: CASSAGQLVQETQYF
v_call: TRBV4-1; j_call: TRBJ2-2; cdr3_aa: CASSHLPAGNTGELFF
v_call: TRBV6-5; j_call: TRBJ2-7; cdr3_aa: CASSSTTSGSYEQYF
v_call: TRBV6-1; j_call: TRBJ2-5; cdr3_aa: CASKVAGGETQYF
v_call: TRBV10-2; j_call: TRBJ1-1; cdr3_aa: CASIGSGWEENTEAFF
v_call: TRBV4-1; j_call: TRBJ1-1; cdr3_aa: CASSQPLGRDTEAFF
v_call: TRBV7-9; j_call: TRBJ2-1; cdr3_aa: CASSVTSGRLNEQFF
v_call: TRBV6-6; j_call: TRBJ1-2; cdr3_aa: CASSPGRVIGYTF
v_call: TRBV14; j_call: TRBJ2-5; cdr3_aa: CASSRSTSYQETQYF
v_call: TRBV7-9; j_call: TRBJ1-1; cdr3_aa: CASSKTGTGGYEAFF
v_call: TRBV10-3; j_call: TRBJ2-5; cdr3_aa: CAISEFSGGGQETQYF
v_call: TRBV19; j_call: TRBJ1-2; cdr3_aa: CASYGVPGGRIGYTF
v_call: TRBV18; j_call: TRBJ2-3; cdr3_aa: CASSLGQGPTDTQYF
v_call: TRBV5-1; j_call: TRBJ2-7; cdr3_aa: CASSLPGQGANEQYF
v_call: TRBV7-3; j_call: TRBJ1-1; cdr3_aa: CASCRQPNTEAFF
v_call: TRBV27; j_call: TRBJ1-1; cdr3_aa: CASSRDRNTEAFF